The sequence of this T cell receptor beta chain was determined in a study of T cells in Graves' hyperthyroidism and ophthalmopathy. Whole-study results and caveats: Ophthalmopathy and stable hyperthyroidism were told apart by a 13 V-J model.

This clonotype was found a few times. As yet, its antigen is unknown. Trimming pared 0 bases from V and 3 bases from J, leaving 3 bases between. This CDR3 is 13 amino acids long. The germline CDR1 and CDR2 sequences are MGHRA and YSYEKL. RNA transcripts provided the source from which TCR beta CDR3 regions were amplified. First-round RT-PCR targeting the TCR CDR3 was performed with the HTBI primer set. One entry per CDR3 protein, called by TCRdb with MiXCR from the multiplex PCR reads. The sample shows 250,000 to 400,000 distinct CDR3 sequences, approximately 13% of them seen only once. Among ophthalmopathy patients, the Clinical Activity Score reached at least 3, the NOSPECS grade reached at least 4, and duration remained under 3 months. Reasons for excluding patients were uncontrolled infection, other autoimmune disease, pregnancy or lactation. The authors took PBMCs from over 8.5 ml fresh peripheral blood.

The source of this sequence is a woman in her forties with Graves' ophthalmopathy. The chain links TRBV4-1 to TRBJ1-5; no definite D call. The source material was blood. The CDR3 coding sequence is TGCGCCAGCAGCCAAGAGTCCAATCAGCCCCAGCATTTT. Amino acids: CASSQESNQPQHF.